One sample yielded the 21 T cell receptor beta chains listed below, sequenced in a study of T-cell reconstitution after alpha-beta-depleted transplantation in children. The TCRbeta library was prepared with unique molecular identifiers. TCRdb called the PCR reads again in MiXCR, with one record for every CDR3 protein. The sample shows approximately 510,000 distinct CDR3 sequences, approximately 16% of them seen only once. The sample was PBMCs from the stem cell graft donor, taken from the stem cell graft. Receptors originate from a human donor who donated a stem cell graft to a child with acute lymphoblastic leukemia.

About this clonotype: This may be a read error: a much more frequent sequence differs by one nucleotide. This rearrangement joins TRBV29-1 to TRBJ1-2, with D uncertain. The length of the CDR3 is 10 residues. Germline V gene lookup returns CDR1 SQVTM and CDR2 ANQGSEA. The V gene lost 3 bases and the J gene lost 3 bases, with 2 bases spanning the gap. This CDR3 is CSVDDYGYTF. For the CDR3, the DNA is TGCAGCGTTGATGACTATGGCTACACCTTC.

This clonotype was counted only a few times. The chain links TRBV29-1 to TRBJ2-3, with TRBD1 as a possible D gene (6 bases). The length of the CDR3 is 14 residues. Trimming stripped 2 bases from V and 1 base from J, with 10 bases between. CDR1 is SQVTM and CDR2 is ANQGSEA in the germline V gene. The CDR3 sequence is CSVEQGFRTDTQYF. The CDR3 bases are TGCAGCGTTGAACAGGGGTTCCGCACAGATACGCAGTATTTT.

This clonotype appeared a few times. The chain recombines TRBV12-3 or TRBV12-4 with TRBJ1-4, with D perhaps matching TRBD1 (5 bases). Trimming removed 0 bases from V and 8 bases from J, with 13 bases in between. The CDR3 loop spans 15 amino acids. The CDR3 region has the DNA TGTGCCAGCAGTTTAGCGGGAGGGGTAGCCGAAAAACTGTTTTTT. It yields the protein CASSLAGGVAEKLFF.

Worth noting for this clonotype: One end of the junction does not line up with germline, which may come from a read error. In DNA, the CDR3 is TGCGCCACCAGCTCTGGACTGGTGGGGGAGACCCAGTACTTC. It codes for CATSSGLVGETQYF. This chain links TRBV5-1 with TRBJ2-5, with D possibly matching TRBD2 (5 bases). The CDR3 consists of 14 residues. Germline CDR1 is SGHRS and CDR2 is YFSETQ.

This clonotype occurred a few times. The J gene is TRBJ2-7, the V gene TRBV20-1, with 7 nucleotides matching TRBD2. V lost 0 bases, J lost 2 bases, and 1 base stayed unmatched. Germline V lookup: CDR1 DFQATT, CDR2 SNEGSKA (reference sequence). The CDR3 spans 13 residues. In DNA form, the CDR3 reads TGCAGTGCTAGAGAGGGAGGGACCTACGAGCAGTACTTC. The encoded protein is CSAREGGTYEQYF.

This clonotype has only a few counts. This chain links TRBV20-1 with TRBJ2-7; 9 bases align to TRBD2. The CDR3 runs 13 residues. The V gene's germline CDR1 is DFQATT and CDR2 SNEGSKA (reference sequence). J was trimmed by 0 bases and V by 6 bases; bases with no gene match: 3. The CDR3 here is CSATAGGSYEQYF. In nucleotides, the CDR3 is TGCAGTGCCACAGCGGGGGGCTCCTACGAGCAGTACTTC.

V usage is TRBV20-1 and J usage is TRBJ2-7; D might be TRBD1 (6 bases). The germline CDR1 and CDR2 sequences are DFQATT and SNEGSKA (reference sequence). This CDR3 contains 13 residues. V shed 0 bases and J shed 6 bases, with 12 bases lying between them. The CDR3 nucleotides read TGCAGTGCTAGAGATCCCAGGGGTCGCGAGCAGTACTTC. Translation: CSARDPRGREQYF.

The chain couples TRBV27 to TRBJ1-1; D might be TRBD1 (6 bases). The V gene's germline CDR1 is MNHEY and CDR2 SMNVEV (reference sequence). V lost 1 base and J lost 0, with 12 bases in between. The CDR3 is made up of 16 amino acids. The CDR3 spells CASSLLGGRMNTEAFF. The DNA of the CDR3 is TGTGCCAGCAGTTTATTAGGGGGGAGAATGAACACTGAAGCTTTCTTT.

This clonotype was observed a few times. V gene TRBV3-1 combines with J gene TRBJ1-6; 8 nucleotides line up with TRBD1. J was trimmed by 7 bases and V by 3 bases; bases with no gene match: 5. Germline CDR1 LGHDT, CDR2 YNNKEL (reference sequence). This CDR3 has 15 amino acids. As DNA, the CDR3 is TGTGCCAGCAGCCACGGACAGGGTGGAAATTCACCCCTCCACTTT. Translating gives CASSHGQGGNSPLHF.

The chain combines TRBV28 with TRBJ1-2; TRBD1 matches 10 bases. The germline gives CDR1 MDHEN, CDR2 SYDVKM. After removal of 4 bases from V and 6 bases from J, the junction contained 8 bases not matched to a gene. This CDR3 is built from 15 residues. The CDR3 loop reads CASSSLDRGINGYTF. The CDR3 nucleotides read TGTGCCAGCAGTTCACTGGACAGGGGGATAAATGGCTACACCTTC.

The rearrangement joins TRBV5-1 to TRBJ2-7; 9 bases map to TRBD2. This CDR3 is built from 15 residues. Germline CDR1 SGHRS, CDR2 YFSETQ. V shed 0 bases, J shed 2 bases, and the junction held 3 bases outside the gene matches. The CDR3 spells CASSLASGIPYEQYF. In DNA, the CDR3 is TGCGCCAGCAGCTTGGCTAGCGGGATACCCTACGAGCAGTACTTC. Full variable domain (rest looked up from reference TRBV5-1 and TRBJ2-7): KAGVTQTPRYLIKTRGQQVTLSCSPISGHRSVSWYQQTPGQGLQFLFEYFSETQRNKGNFPGRFSGRQFSNSRSEMNVSTLELGDSALYLCASSLASGIPYEQYFGPGTRLTVT.

V and J are TRBV20-1 and TRBJ2-2, with 8 bases that match TRBD2. The V and J ends lost 3 bases and 3 bases, in that order; junction bases with no gene match: 6. Germline assignment: CDR1 DFQATT and CDR2 SNEGSKA (reference sequence). CDR3 length: 15 amino acids. The CDR3 loop reads CSARLPGRDTGELFF. DNA of the CDR3: TGCAGTGCTAGGCTACCCGGGAGGGACACCGGGGAGCTGTTTTTT.

This clonotype was seen more than once but under ten times. The V call is TRBV20-1, the J call TRBJ1-6; TRBD1 matches 9 bases. V gave up 5 bases and J gave up 5 bases; unmatched junction bases: 13. The CDR3 covers 17 residues. Per germline, CDR1 DFQATT and CDR2 SNEGSKA (reference sequence). CDR3 in amino acids: CSASGQGSFHDNSPLHF. The CDR3 bases are TGCAGTGCTTCGGGACAGGGTTCCTTCCACGATAATTCACCCCTCCACTTT.

This chain joins TRBV6-5 and TRBJ1-2, with D hard to call. The V end was cut by 1 base, the J end by 8 bases, with 17 bases between. CDR3 length equals 15 residues. Germline CDR1 and CDR2: MNHEY and SVGAGI. CDR3 region: CASSYWPASSWGYTF. The CDR3 region has the DNA TGTGCCAGCAGTTACTGGCCCGCCAGCTCGTGGGGCTACACCTTC.

This clonotype was seen more than once but under ten times. The CDR3 loop reads CASSSVRDEQFF. As DNA, the CDR3 is TGTGCCAGCAGTTCGGTACGGGATGAGCAGTTCTTC. The chain employs TRBV27 and TRBJ2-1; the D is unclear. Germline CDR1 is MNHEY and CDR2 is SMNVEV (reference sequence). The CDR3 is 12 residues long. Between the trimmed V and J ends, which lost 4 bases and 8 bases, there was a span of 9 bases.

The sample holds a few counts of this clonotype. The gene calls are TRBV5-1 and TRBJ2-5, with 12 bases identical to TRBD2. V was clipped by 5 bases and J by 6 bases; unmatched bases: 17. CDR1 and CDR2 from the germline V gene are SGHRS and YFSETQ. The CDR3 runs 18 residues. CDR3 sequence reads: CASSSSSGTSGRVKTQYF. The CDR3 nucleotides read TGCGCCAGCAGTTCCAGTTCTGGGACTAGCGGGCGGGTGAAGACCCAGTACTTC.

The chain uses TRBV27 and TRBJ2-7, with 7 bases fitting TRBD2. This CDR3 is 12 amino acids long. With V trimmed by 8 bases and J by 2 bases, 3 bases remained unmatched. Germline CDR1 MNHEY, CDR2 SMNVEV (reference sequence). This chain's CDR3 is CASGGGPYEQYF. Written as DNA, the CDR3 is TGTGCCAGCGGGGGAGGGCCCTACGAGCAGTACTTC.

This clonotype was counted a few times. The V gene is TRBV12-3 or TRBV12-4, the J gene TRBJ1-2; D is uncertain. Trimming took 3 bases from V and 0 from J, leaving 11 bases between them. This CDR3 contains 15 residues. CDR3 amino acids: CASSFGSTTNYGYTF. DNA for the CDR3: TGTGCCAGCAGTTTCGGCAGTACAACTAACTATGGCTACACCTTC.

CDR3 bases: TGCGCCAGCAGCTTGGTCGATCGAGTTAGCGGCCAAGAGACCCAGTACTTC. It translates to CASSLVDRVSGQETQYF. V gene TRBV5-1 combines with J gene TRBJ2-5; tentatively, D is TRBD2 (6 bases). Trimming cost V 0 bases and J 1 base, with 16 bases left between them. The V gene's germline CDR1 is SGHRS and CDR2 YFSETQ. The CDR3 sequence is 17 residues long.

This clonotype has just a few counts. The chain has TRBV13 and TRBJ2-3; D possibly corresponds to TRBD2 (6 bases). V was trimmed by 7 bases and J by 6 bases, leaving 14 bases between them. Germline V gene data show CDR1 as PRHDT and CDR2 as FYEKMQ (reference sequence). The CDR3 is made up of 13 amino acids. CDR3 bases: TGTGCCAGCACCTTCGGGAGTTTGGATACGCAGTATTTT. This sequence encodes CASTFGSLDTQYF.

This clonotype was seen once. The chain links TRBV20-1 to TRBJ2-3; 8 nucleotides line up with TRBD2. This CDR3 comprises 16 residues. Germline V CDR1 and CDR2: DFQATT, SNEGSKA (reference sequence). Trimming cost V 3 bases and J 5 bases; bases outside gene matches: 13. For the CDR3, the DNA is TGCAGTGCTAGGGCGGCTAGCGGGCGAGGGAGAGATACGCAGTATTTT. Amino acids: CSARAASGRGRDTQYF.